The entry that follows covers one TCR beta chain sequence. As yet, its antigen is unknown. This record comes from a study of CD8 T cells in ankylosing spondylitis. Findings of the study overall: Relatively scarce in peripheral blood, disease-linked clones were CD8+. Apparently characteristic of ankylosing spondylitis blood was a TCR beta motif (roughly eight highly homologous variants).

Quantitative 5'-RACE was performed with molecular barcodes, and it yielded the TCR beta libraries. TCRdb reprocessed the 5' RACE reads with MiXCR, giving one entry per CDR3 protein. The data contain approximately 300,000 distinct CDR3 sequences, roughly 8% of them seen just once; the ten biggest clones take up 14% to 15%. The CDR3 runs 15 residues. CDR1 is MNHNS and CDR2 is SASEGT in the germline V gene. The ends lost 6 bases at V and 5 bases at J; junction bases unmatched: 12. The TCR was taken from a male donor with ankylosing spondylitis. The V and J genes are TRBV6-1 and TRBJ2-5, with 7 bases identical to TRBD2. The sequenced sample was blood, either unsorted or a sorted T cell fraction (not recorded which). This CDR3 is CASSPIQTSAETQYF. CDR3 sequence (DNA): TGTGCCAGCAGCCCGATTCAAACTAGCGCGGAGACCCAGTACTTC.